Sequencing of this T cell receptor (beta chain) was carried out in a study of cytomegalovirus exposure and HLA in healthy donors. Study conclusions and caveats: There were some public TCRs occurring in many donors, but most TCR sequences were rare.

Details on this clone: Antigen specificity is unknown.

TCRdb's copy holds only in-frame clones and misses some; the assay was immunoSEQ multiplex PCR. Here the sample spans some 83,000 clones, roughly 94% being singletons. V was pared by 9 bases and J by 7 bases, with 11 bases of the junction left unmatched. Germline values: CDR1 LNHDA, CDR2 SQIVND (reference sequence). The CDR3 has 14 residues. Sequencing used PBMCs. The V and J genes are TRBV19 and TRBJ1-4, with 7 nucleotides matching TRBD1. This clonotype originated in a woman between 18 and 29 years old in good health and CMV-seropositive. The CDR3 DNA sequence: TGTGCCAGCATCGACAGGGAAGGAGGTGAAAAACTGTTTTTT. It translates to CASIDREGGEKLFF. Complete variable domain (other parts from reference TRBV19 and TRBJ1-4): DGGITQSPKYLFRKEGQNVTLSCEQNLNHDAMYWYRQDPGQGLRLIYYSQIVNDFQKGDIAEGYSVSREKKESFPLTVTSAQKNPTAFYLCASIDREGGEKLFFGSGTQLSVL.